The 30 T cell receptor beta chains reported below all come from one sample, sequenced in a study of T-cell memory formation after mild COVID-19. TCRdb called the 5' RACE reads again in MiXCR, with one record for every CDR3 protein. The sample consists of 250,000 to 400,000 distinct CDR3 sequences, over 11% of them appearing once. Sequencing was carried out using PBMCs or a T cell subset sorted from them (not recorded which). The receptors come from a man between 18 and 29 years old who had mild COVID-19 (a few samples of this study predate the infection). Cell type and time point are not known.

This clonotype came up a few times. The V call is TRBV7-9, the J call TRBJ1-6, with TRBD1 as a possible D gene (5 bases). Trimming removed 0 bases from V and 5 bases from J, with 11 bases in between. CDR1 and CDR2 from the germline V gene are SEHNR and FQNEAQ (reference sequence). There are 16 residues in the CDR3. CDR3: CASSLARARDNSPLHF. DNA of the CDR3: TGTGCCAGCAGCTTAGCCAGGGCGAGAGATAATTCACCCCTCCACTTT.

At least ten counts were recorded for this clonotype. The rearrangement uses TRBV4-1 and TRBJ1-5; 9 bases match TRBD1. V gave up 3 bases and J gave up 3 bases; unmatched junction bases: 6. This CDR3 has 16 amino acids. The germline CDR1 and CDR2 sequences are MGHRA and YSYEKL. CDR3 sequence (DNA): TGCGCCAGCAGCCAGCCGGGACAGGGTCCCAATCAGCCCCAGCATTTT. It encodes CASSQPGQGPNQPQHF.

This clonotype was detected only a few times. The rearrangement uses TRBV5-4 and TRBJ1-6; 9 nucleotides match TRBD1. V was pared by 6 bases and J by 10 bases, with 8 bases of the junction left unmatched. The length of the CDR3 is 14 residues. Germline V gives CDR1 SGHNT, CDR2 YYREEE (reference sequence). CDR3 nucleotide sequence: TGTGCCAGCACCGCGGGACAGGGACAATCACCCCTCCACTTT. Its protein product is CASTAGQGQSPLHF.

This clonotype has ten or more counts. The gene calls are TRBV12-3 or TRBV12-4 and TRBJ2-5; 7 bases fit TRBD1. The CDR3 has 14 residues. The trim removed 3 bases at V and 1 base at J, leaving 2 bases unmatched. CDR3 loop: CASSFGTAQETQYF. In DNA form, the CDR3 reads TGTGCCAGCAGTTTTGGGACAGCCCAAGAGACCCAGTACTTC.

The genes are TRBV14 and TRBJ2-2, with 8 bases matching TRBD1. This CDR3 region has 17 residues. CDR1 is SGHDN and CDR2 is FVKESK in the germline V gene. With V trimmed by 5 bases and J by 0 bases, 8 bases remained unmatched. The CDR3 spells CASSSSLTGANTGELFF. CDR3 in DNA: TGTGCCAGCAGCTCAAGCTTGACAGGGGCGAACACCGGGGAGCTGTTTTTT.

This clonotype was seen only a few times. This sequence joins TRBV6-2 or TRBV6-3 and TRBJ2-7, with TRBD2 as a possible D gene (7 bases). Trimming shortened V by 6 bases and J by 3 bases, and 15 bases separated the two germline ends. The germline CDR1 and CDR2 sequences are MNHEY and SVGEGT. This CDR3 is built from 14 residues. The CDR3 protein is CASRPGGRLYEQYF. CDR3 DNA sequence: TGTGCCAGCAGGCCCGGGGGGCGACTCTACGAGCAGTACTTC.

This clonotype was recorded at least ten times. The chain couples TRBV6-4 to TRBJ2-1, with 14 bases fitting TRBD2. Germline assignment: CDR1 MRHNA and CDR2 SNTAGT. This CDR3 has 16 amino acids. J was trimmed by 6 bases and V by 2 bases; bases with no gene match: 3. Written as DNA, the CDR3 is TGTGCCAGCAGTGACGGGACTAGCGGGGGTCCCAATGAGCAGTTCTTC. Protein: CASSDGTSGGPNEQFF.

This clonotype was seen a few times. The rearrangement links TRBV6-5 to TRBJ2-7; TRBD2 might be the D (7 bases). Germline lookup yields CDR1 MNHEY and CDR2 SVGAGI. Trimming pared 7 bases from V and 3 bases from J, leaving 13 bases between. The CDR3 consists of 13 residues. Here the CDR3 DNA reads TGTGCCAGCACCAGGGGAGGGAGCTACGAGCAGTACTTC. Its protein product is CASTRGGSYEQYF.

The chain links TRBV7-2 to TRBJ1-1; a possible D gene is TRBD1 (6 bases). The V and J ends lost 5 bases and 5 bases respectively, with 15 bases between them. CDR3 size: 14 residues. The germline gives CDR1 SGHTA, CDR2 FQGNSA. The CDR3 DNA reads TGTGCCAGCAGCGCCCAGGGGCGCAGGACTGAAGCTTTCTTT. This sequence encodes CASSAQGRRTEAFF.

The chain joins TRBV7-9 to TRBJ2-5; 8 bases are a match to TRBD2. V trimming: 4 bases; J trimming: 3 bases; junction bases outside the gene matches: 10. Germline CDR1 reads SEHNR; CDR2 reads FQNEAQ (reference sequence). The CDR3 contains 16 residues. The DNA for the CDR3 is TGTGCCAGCAGCTCTCAGGAGCGGGGGACTAAAGAGACCCAGTACTTC. Its protein is CASSSQERGTKETQYF.

J is TRBJ2-4 and V is TRBV25-1; D is possibly TRBD1 (6 bases). Trimming took 4 bases from V and 8 from J, leaving 12 bases between them. CDR3 length equals 13 residues. Germline loops: CDR1 MGHDK, CDR2 SYGVNS. For the CDR3, the DNA is TGTGCCAGCAGTGTTTGGGGGCAGGACATTCAGTACTTC. It is translated as CASSVWGQDIQYF.

This clonotype was recorded many times. The rearrangement joins TRBV29-1 to TRBJ1-5; D is unclear. CDR3 size: 11 residues. Germline values: CDR1 SQVTM, CDR2 ANQGSEA. Deletions cut 8 bases from V and 5 bases from J, with 10 bases between. The CDR3 protein is CSPLRDQPQHF. The DNA of the CDR3 is TGCAGCCCATTAAGGGATCAGCCCCAGCATTTT.

There are a few counts of this clonotype. This chain connects TRBV2 to TRBJ2-1; the D gene is possibly TRBD1 (6 bases). The CDR3 is made up of 15 amino acids. Germline-derived CDR1 and CDR2 are SNHLY and FYNNEI. V dropped 4 bases and J dropped 8 bases, with 18 bases sitting between them. The CDR3 DNA is TGTGCCAGCAGTGGTGGGCCAGGGGATATGGATGAGCAGTTCTTC. Protein sequence: CASSGGPGDMDEQFF.

The V call is TRBV30, the J call TRBJ2-1, with TRBD2 matching over 10 bases. The CDR3 spans 14 residues. Looked up from germline, CDR1 is GTSNPN and CDR2 is SVGIG (reference sequence). With V trimmed by 2 bases and J by 9 bases, 7 bases remained unmatched. CDR3 sequence reads: CAWSSGGAQSEQFF. The CDR3 nucleotides read TGTGCCTGGAGTAGCGGGGGGGCCCAAAGTGAGCAGTTCTTC.

This clonotype was observed once. V and J are TRBV12-3 or TRBV12-4 and TRBJ2-3, with a tentative D call TRBD1 (7 bases). V lost 2 bases and J lost 5, with 14 bases in between. The CDR3 contains 15 residues. CDR3: CASSLQRQGGDTQYF. In nucleotides, the CDR3 is TGTGCCAGCAGTTTACAGCGCCAGGGGGGAGATACGCAGTATTTT.

This clonotype appeared a few times. The chain is built from TRBV4-1 and TRBJ2-7; D is undetermined. V lost 2 bases to trimming and J lost 2 bases, with 10 bases between them. This CDR3 contains 14 residues. Germline CDR1 is MGHRA and CDR2 is YSYEKL. CDR3 residues: CASSQTRVAYEQYF. CDR3 nucleotides: TGCGCCAGCAGCCAAACCCGAGTAGCCTACGAGCAGTACTTC.

This clonotype was detected a few times. The V and J genes are TRBV19 and TRBJ2-7; D gene uncertain. This CDR3 spans 9 amino acids. Germline-derived CDR1 and CDR2 are LNHDA and SQIVND (reference sequence). The V gene lost 7 bases and the J gene lost 12 bases, with 10 bases spanning the gap. CDR3 region: CASNRMGYV. The CDR3 DNA reads TGTGCCAGTAATCGTATGGGGTACGTC.

The genes are TRBV4-1 and TRBJ2-2; D not resolved. Germline V gene sequence: CDR1 MGHRA, CDR2 YSYEKL. The CDR3 is made up of 15 amino acids. Trimming pared 5 bases from V and 0 bases from J, leaving 10 bases between. The CDR3 sequence: CASSIGAANTGELFF. The CDR3 DNA reads TGCGCCAGCAGCATTGGTGCTGCGAACACCGGGGAGCTGTTTTTT.

The chain couples TRBV7-8 to TRBJ1-5; D possibly corresponds to TRBD1 (6 bases). The germline V gene encodes CDR1 SGHVS and CDR2 FQNEAQ. The CDR3 runs 15 residues. The V and J ends lost 2 bases and 3 bases respectively, with 11 bases between them. The CDR3 nucleotides are TGTGCCAGCAGCTTATTTGGGACACTCAATCAGCCCCAGCATTTT. Translating it yields CASSLFGTLNQPQHF.

This clonotype showed up many times. This rearrangement joins TRBV5-6 to TRBJ1-1; D is ambiguous. The germline V and J ends were trimmed by 0 bases and 3 bases, with 15 bases remaining between them. The CDR3 has 16 residues. The germline CDR1 and CDR2 sequences are SGHDT and YYEEEE. CDR3 residues: CASSLAPGRWHTEAFF. For the CDR3, the DNA is TGTGCCAGCAGCTTGGCCCCTGGCAGGTGGCACACTGAAGCTTTCTTT.

The chain has TRBV5-1 and TRBJ2-5; a possible D gene is TRBD1 (5 bases). Germline values: CDR1 SGHRS, CDR2 YFSETQ. Trimming left V 0 bases short and J 2 bases short, with 14 bases between. CDR3 length equals 16 residues. Here the CDR3 reads CASSLVGARNQETQYF. In nucleotides, the CDR3 is TGCGCCAGCAGCTTGGTTGGGGCTCGGAATCAAGAGACCCAGTACTTC.

This clonotype turned up a few times. The CDR3 nucleotides read TGTGCCATCAGGCCCGGACAGGGGTCAGATACGCAGTATTTT. As protein: CAIRPGQGSDTQYF. The chain has TRBV10-3 and TRBJ2-3; 9 bases agree with TRBD1. V lost 6 bases to trimming and J lost 4 bases; unmatched junction nucleotides: 5. This CDR3 comprises 14 residues. CDR1 is ENHRY and CDR2 is SYGVKD in the germline V gene.

In its sample, this clonotype was seen a few times. The chain is built from TRBV20-1 and TRBJ1-5; D possibly corresponds to TRBD1 (6 bases). The CDR3 covers 15 residues. The germline CDR1 and CDR2 sequences are DFQATT and SNEGSKA (reference sequence). V was clipped by 6 bases and J by 6 bases, with 21 bases between them. The DNA of the CDR3 is TGCAGTGCCAGGTTGGTGGGGGGCAACAGTCAGCCCCAGCATTTT. Translation gives CSARLVGGNSQPQHF.

This clonotype was seen more than once but under ten times. The J gene is TRBJ2-3, the V gene TRBV29-1; D is perhaps TRBD2 (6 bases). The CDR3 runs to 14 residues. Trimming left V 0 bases short and J 7 bases short, with 14 bases between. Germline values: CDR1 SQVTM, CDR2 ANQGSEA. CDR3 bases: TGCAGCGTTGAAGAGGGTCGGGGGACGAATACGCAGTATTTT. Its translation: CSVEEGRGTNTQYF.

In its sample, this clonotype was seen a few times. The V call is TRBV7-2, the J call TRBJ1-1, with a weak D call TRBD1 (6 bases). Per germline, CDR1 SGHTA and CDR2 FQGNSA. Trimming removed 2 bases at V and 3 bases at J, with 7 bases between. This CDR3 region has 13 residues. The CDR3, as DNA: TGTGCCAGCAGCTTACGACAGGACACTGAAGCTTTCTTT. Residues: CASSLRQDTEAFF.

This clonotype came up many times. The junction departs from the called germline gene at one end, perhaps through a read error. The chain is built from TRBV20-1 and TRBJ2-3; D could derive from TRBD1 or TRBD2 (6 bases each). The CDR3 contains 14 residues. In germline, CDR1 is DFQATT, CDR2 SNEGSKA (reference sequence). CDR3 protein: CSAIWDGGTDTQYF. As DNA, the CDR3 is TGCAGTGCAATCTGGGACGGGGGCACGGATACGCAGTATTTT.

The CDR3 nucleotides read TGTGCCAGCAGCCGAGAGTGGGGCCTCGGTGAGCAGTTCTTC. Encoded protein: CASSREWGLGEQFF. The V call is TRBV3-1, the J call TRBJ2-1; possible D gene TRBD1, 5 bases. Per the germline V gene, CDR1 is LGHDT and CDR2 is YNNKEL (reference sequence). The V gene lost 4 bases and the J gene lost 9 bases, with 16 bases spanning the gap. This CDR3 contains 14 residues.

Of note for this clonotype: Just one base apart from a much larger clone, this may be a read error. The chain couples TRBV5-1 to TRBJ2-3, with 7 positions matching TRBD1. CDR3 size: 15 residues. Germline V lookup: CDR1 SGHRS, CDR2 YFSETQ. Trimming at V came to 2 bases and at J to 6 bases, leaving 9 bases not matched to a gene. The CDR3 reads CASSFGDSDMDTQYF. CDR3 bases: TGCGCCAGCAGCTTTGGGGACAGCGACATGGATACGCAGTATTTT.

In its sample, this clonotype was seen a few times. The chain couples TRBV7-9 to TRBJ2-1, with D possibly TRBD1 on 5 matching bases. This CDR3 has 20 amino acids. V dropped 0 bases and J dropped 0 bases, with 21 bases sitting between them. Per the germline V gene, CDR1 is SEHNR and CDR2 is FQNEAQ (reference sequence). CDR3 coding DNA: TGTGCCAGCAGCTTAGCGTGGGGCATGTCTGCCGAGAGCTCCTACAATGAGCAGTTCTTC. Protein: CASSLAWGMSAESSYNEQFF.

This clonotype occurred a few times. The chain recombines TRBV11-2 with TRBJ2-2; weak D call: TRBD2 (6 bases). The CDR3 covers 17 residues. Germline loops: CDR1 SGHAT, CDR2 FQNNGV. With 7 bases removed from V and 5 bases from J, the gap between germline ends came to 23 bases. CDR3 residues: CASNGGPSASQTGELFF. DNA of the CDR3: TGTGCCAGCAACGGGGGACCGTCCGCGTCTCAGACCGGGGAGCTGTTTTTT.